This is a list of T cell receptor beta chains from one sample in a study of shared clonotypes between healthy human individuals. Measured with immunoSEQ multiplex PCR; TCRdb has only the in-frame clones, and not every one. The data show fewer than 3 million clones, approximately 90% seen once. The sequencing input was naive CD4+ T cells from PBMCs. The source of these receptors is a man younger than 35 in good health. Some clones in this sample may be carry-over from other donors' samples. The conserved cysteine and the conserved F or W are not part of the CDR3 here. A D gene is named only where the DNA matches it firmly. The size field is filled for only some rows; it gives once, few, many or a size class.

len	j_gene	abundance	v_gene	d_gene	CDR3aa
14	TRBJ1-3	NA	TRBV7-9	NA	ASSLVDGNSGNTIY
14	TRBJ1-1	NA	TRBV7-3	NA	ASSLNPPWGATEAF
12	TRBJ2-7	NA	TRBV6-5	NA	ASSYSGRPYEQY
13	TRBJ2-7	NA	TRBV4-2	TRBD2	ASSQPGLAGSEQY
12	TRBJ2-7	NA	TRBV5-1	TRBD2	ASSLTSASYEQY
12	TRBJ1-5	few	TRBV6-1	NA	ASTDTDSNQPQH
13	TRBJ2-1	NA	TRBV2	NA	ASLYLVGSYNEQF
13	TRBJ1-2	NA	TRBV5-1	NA	ASSISLGAGGGYT
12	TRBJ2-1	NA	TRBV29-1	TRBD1	SVAKVQGGNEQF
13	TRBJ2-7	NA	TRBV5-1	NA	ASSLGGSSSYEQY
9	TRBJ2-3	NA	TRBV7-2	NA	ASSSYDTQY
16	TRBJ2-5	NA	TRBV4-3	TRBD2	ASSQDTSSGRGWETQY
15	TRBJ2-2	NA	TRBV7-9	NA	ASRPWLVGPQGGELF
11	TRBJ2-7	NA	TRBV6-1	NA	ASSDSPGTEQY
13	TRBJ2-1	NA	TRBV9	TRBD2	ASSSTSGTYNEQF
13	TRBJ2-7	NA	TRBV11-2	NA	ASSLELGGTYEQY
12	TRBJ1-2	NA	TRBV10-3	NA	AISEYPDNYGYT
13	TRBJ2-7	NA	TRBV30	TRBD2	AWSAMFQGGNEQY
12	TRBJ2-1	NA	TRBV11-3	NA	ASSTPTGNNEQF
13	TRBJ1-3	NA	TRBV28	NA	ASSYSPSVGNTIY
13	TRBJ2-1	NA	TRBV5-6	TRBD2	ASSYTSGNYNEQF
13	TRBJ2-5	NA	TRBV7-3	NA	ASSLEGGGQETQY
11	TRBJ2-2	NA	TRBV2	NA	ASEAGYDGELF
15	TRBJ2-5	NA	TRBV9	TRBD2	ASSVGLAGGNQETQY
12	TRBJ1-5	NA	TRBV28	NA	ASRKGGSNQPQH
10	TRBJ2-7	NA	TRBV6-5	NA	ASSPIGGEQY
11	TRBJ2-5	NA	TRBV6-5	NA	ASSYSLAETQY
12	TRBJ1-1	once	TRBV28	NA	ASSLGTGNTEAF
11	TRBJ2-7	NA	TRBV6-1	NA	ASARNADYEQY
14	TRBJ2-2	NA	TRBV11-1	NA	ASSLEQGSNTGELF
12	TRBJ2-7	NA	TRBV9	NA	ASSVGGRGYEQY